The rows below give T cell receptor beta chains drawn from one sample of a study of control samples from healthy donors and cancer patients. TCRdb's table, derived via immunoSEQ multiplex PCR, lists solely in-frame clones and lacks some. The table includes about 250,000 clones, around 79% detected once. Sample: PBMCs. These receptor sequences come from a woman aged 60-75 years with lung cancer. CDR3s include the opening cysteine and the closing phenylalanine or tryptophan. Fields, in order: CDR3 length, J gene, V gene, CDR3 protein.

cdr3_length: 15
j_call: TRBJ2-1
v_call: TRBV11-1
cdr3_aa: CASRSRLLVHNEQFF

cdr3_length: 16
j_call: TRBJ1-2
v_call: TRBV5-1
cdr3_aa: CASRGIPGQGHYGYTF

cdr3_length: 13
j_call: TRBJ2-7
v_call: TRBV15
cdr3_aa: CATSRDGSYEQYF

cdr3_length: 15
j_call: TRBJ1-4
v_call: TRBV7-9
cdr3_aa: CASSFPNPTNEKLFF

cdr3_length: 15
j_call: TRBJ1-4
v_call: TRBV11-2
cdr3_aa: CASSLDSRGNEKLFF

cdr3_length: 15
j_call: TRBJ2-7
v_call: TRBV19
cdr3_aa: CASSTDWTTGVEQYF

cdr3_length: 17
j_call: TRBJ2-1
v_call: TRBV28
cdr3_aa: CASSTPTGTSADNEQFF

cdr3_length: 15
j_call: TRBJ2-4
v_call: TRBV18
cdr3_aa: CASSPPFSSLNIQYF

cdr3_length: 14
j_call: TRBJ1-1
v_call: TRBV29-1
cdr3_aa: CSVVTGAMNTEAFF

cdr3_length: 15
j_call: TRBJ1-1
v_call: TRBV3-1/TRBV3-2
cdr3_aa: CASSQRGTRDTEAFF

cdr3_length: 13
j_call: TRBJ1-5
v_call: TRBV9
cdr3_aa: CASSAQGNQPQHF

cdr3_length: 13
j_call: TRBJ2-7
v_call: TRBV5-1
cdr3_aa: CASSLMTAYEQYF

cdr3_length: 16
j_call: TRBJ1-3
v_call: TRBV7-6
cdr3_aa: CASSLETVNSGNTIYF

cdr3_length: 15
j_call: TRBJ1-6
v_call: TRBV6-6
cdr3_aa: CASSPRTGGRSPLHF

cdr3_length: 14
j_call: TRBJ1-1
v_call: TRBV18
cdr3_aa: CASSPTGGNTEAFF

cdr3_length: 16
j_call: TRBJ2-7
v_call: TRBV6-5
cdr3_aa: CASSSATGTGGIEQYF

cdr3_length: 12
j_call: TRBJ1-1
v_call: TRBV19
cdr3_aa: CASRGRYTEAFF

cdr3_length: 13
j_call: TRBJ2-1
v_call: TRBV19
cdr3_aa: CASSLRPNNEQFF

cdr3_length: 23
j_call: TRBJ2-7
v_call: TRBV3-1/TRBV3-2
cdr3_aa: CASSHIVSRTRDRAGGHPYEQYF

cdr3_length: 16
j_call: TRBJ1-6
v_call: TRBV25-1
cdr3_aa: CASSDPGTGGNSPLHF

cdr3_length: 17
j_call: TRBJ1-2
v_call: TRBV18
cdr3_aa: CASSPRLGNQDTTDYTF

cdr3_length: 17
j_call: TRBJ2-1
v_call: TRBV11-2
cdr3_aa: CASSLLSTGQTYNEQFF

cdr3_length: 15
j_call: TRBJ2-7
v_call: TRBV5-1
cdr3_aa: CASSLVVGSSYEQYF

cdr3_length: 16
j_call: TRBJ1-6
v_call: TRBV19
cdr3_aa: CASSIQGNSYNSPLHF

cdr3_length: 13
j_call: TRBJ2-5
v_call: TRBV24-1
cdr3_aa: CATSGLQGATQYF

cdr3_length: 14
j_call: TRBJ1-1
v_call: TRBV6-5
cdr3_aa: CASSSGTANLRPFF

cdr3_length: 13
j_call: TRBJ2-1
v_call: TRBV6-5
cdr3_aa: CASRKDRYNEQFF

cdr3_length: 13
j_call: TRBJ1-5
v_call: TRBV6-5
cdr3_aa: CASSYDRYQPQHF

cdr3_length: 13
j_call: TRBJ2-7
v_call: TRBV10-1
cdr3_aa: CASGPPGAYEQYF

cdr3_length: 20
j_call: TRBJ2-1
v_call: TRBV4-1
cdr3_aa: CASSQESDLAGGPRVKEQFF

cdr3_length: 15
j_call: TRBJ2-2
v_call: TRBV10-2
cdr3_aa: CASRSSGRAPGELFF

cdr3_length: 16
j_call: TRBJ2-2
v_call: TRBV3-1/TRBV3-2
cdr3_aa: CASSQRTGGRTGELFF

cdr3_length: 11
j_call: TRBJ1-2
v_call: TRBV2
cdr3_aa: CAISLLYGYTF

cdr3_length: 14
j_call: TRBJ2-2
v_call: TRBV2
cdr3_aa: CASSFELRTGELFF